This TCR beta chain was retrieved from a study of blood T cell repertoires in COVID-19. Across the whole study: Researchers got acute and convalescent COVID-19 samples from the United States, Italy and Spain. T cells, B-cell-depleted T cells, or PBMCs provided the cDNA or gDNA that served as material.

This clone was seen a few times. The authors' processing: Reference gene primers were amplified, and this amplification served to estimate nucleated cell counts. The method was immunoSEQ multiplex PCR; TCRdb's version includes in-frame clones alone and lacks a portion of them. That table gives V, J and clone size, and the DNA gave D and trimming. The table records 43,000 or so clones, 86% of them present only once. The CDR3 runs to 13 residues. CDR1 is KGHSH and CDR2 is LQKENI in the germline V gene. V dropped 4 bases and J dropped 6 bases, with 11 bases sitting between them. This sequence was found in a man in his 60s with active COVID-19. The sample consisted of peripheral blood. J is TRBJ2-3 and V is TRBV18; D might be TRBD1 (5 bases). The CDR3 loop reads CASSLGAGDTQYF. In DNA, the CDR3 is TGTGCCAGCTCACTAGGGGCCGGGGATACGCAGTATTTT.